This TCR beta chain was found in a study of identical twins. Healthy Caucasians, and only they, were the donors. A single record per CDR3 protein comes from TCRdb applying MiXCR to the 5' RACE reads. Here the sample spans about 720,000 distinct CDR3 sequences, roughly 20% being singletons. This clonotype was counted a few times. Its specificity is not known. V was pared by 1 base and J by 1 base, with 8 bases between. The CDR3 is 14 residues long. Germline V lookup: CDR1 SGHRS, CDR2 YFSETQ. Findings and caveats of the study: Zero-insertion analyses could be partly confounded by invariant MAIT and iNKT cells.

These data are also associated with another study on T cells expressing NK-cell markers. As reported in that work: HCMV seropositivity characterized seven of the eight sequenced donors, and seronegativity one. Roughly six donors had dominant NKG2C+ clonotypes that comprised about 1.0-7.0% of their CD8+ T cells.

This sequence joins TRBV5-1 and TRBJ1-1; D ambiguous. This clonotype was sampled from a young woman in good health. Sample: PBMCs. CDR3 nucleotide sequence: TGCGCCAGCAGCTTGCCTAAGCAGAACACTGAAGCTTTCTTT. Its protein is CASSLPKQNTEAFF. Complete variable domain (other parts from reference TRBV5-1 and TRBJ1-1): KAGVTQTPRYLIKTRGQQVTLSCSPISGHRSVSWYQQTPGQGLQFLFEYFSETQRNKGNFPGRFSGRQFSNSRSEMNVSTLELGDSALYLCASSLPKQNTEAFFGQGTRLTVV.